Shown below are 10 T cell receptor beta chains from a single sample sequenced in a study of tumor and adjacent non-tumor tissue in lung cancer. RNA was extracted from bulk tissue without any cell sorting. TCRbeta libraries were built with three rounds of nested PCR, modified from ARM-PCR. TCRdb reanalysed the multiplex PCR reads using MiXCR and keeps one entry per CDR3 protein. The sample carries around 74,000 distinct CDR3 sequences, roughly 70% recorded once. Material for sequencing was lung tumor tissue. The receptors come from a woman in her 70s with non-small cell lung cancer.

As to this clonotype: Since the CDR3 does not end with the conserved phenylalanine or tryptophan, this likely comes from a read error. The chain has TRBV5-1 and TRBJ1-1; TRBD1 agrees at 9 bases. V lost 4 bases, J lost 8 bases, and 18 bases stayed unmatched. From germline, CDR1 is SGHRS and CDR2 YFSETQ. The CDR3 sequence is 17 residues long. The CDR3 coding sequence is TGCGCCAGCAGCCCTACCGCGGGGACAGGGACGCAGAGAGAAGCTTTCTCT. The encoded protein is CASSPTAGTGTQREAFS.

This clonotype turned up a few times. One base away lies a much larger clone, so this may be a sequencing read error. The rearrangement links TRBV28 to TRBJ2-3; D remains unclear. The CDR3 has 13 residues. Germline V gene data show CDR1 as MDHEN and CDR2 as SYDVKM. This CDR3 reads CASSSAGTNTQYF. Here the CDR3 DNA reads TGTGCCAGCAGCTCAGCAGGCACAAATACGCAGTATTTT.

The rearrangement links TRBV4-1 to TRBJ1-5; D may be TRBD1 (5 bases). The CDR3 has 15 amino acids. Trimming took off 4 bases at V and 16 bases at J, with 26 bases between the two ends. The germline CDR1 and CDR2 sequences are MGHRA and YSYEKL. CDR3 sequence (DNA): TGCGCCAGCAGCCTCGTTCCCGGCGGGGACCAGCCCCGACATTTT. This sequence encodes CASSLVPGGDQPRHF.

The chain has TRBV14 and TRBJ2-1; D might be TRBD1 (7 bases). This CDR3 region has 15 residues. Germline loops: CDR1 SGHDN, CDR2 FVKESK. V shed 8 bases and J shed 4 bases, with 18 bases lying between them. The CDR3 DNA reads TGTGCCAGCCGTCTTCAGGGGGGTAGGTACAATGAGCAGTTCTTC. It yields the protein CASRLQGGRYNEQFF.

Regarding this clonotype: Its ends do not fully match the called genes, so a read error is possible. The chain carries TRBV6-2 or TRBV6-3 and TRBJ2-1; D may match TRBD1 or TRBD2 (5 bases each). Germline V lookup: CDR1 MNHEY, CDR2 SVGEGT. The CDR3 sequence is 15 residues long. This CDR3 reads CASSYKRGGLNEQFF. CDR3 nucleotides: TGCGCCAGCAGTTATAAGAGGGGTGGTTTGAATGAGCAGTTCTTC.

Details on this clonotype: Germline is not matched at one junction end, which may reflect a read error. The genes are TRBV6-5 and TRBJ1-1; D unclear. This CDR3 contains 15 residues. Looked up from germline, CDR1 is MNHEY and CDR2 is SVGAGI. The CDR3, as DNA: TGTGCCAACAGTTACTCCAGGATCCTGAACACTGAAGCTTTCTTT. The encoded protein is CANSYSRILNTEAFF.

Comments on this clonotype: One junction end disagrees with the germline gene, perhaps due to a read error. This chain uses TRBV4-2 with TRBJ2-3; D ambiguous. Germline lookup yields CDR1 LGHNA and CDR2 YNFKEQ. The CDR3 length is 14 residues. CDR3 in amino acids: CTSSYNGSTDTQYF. DNA for the CDR3: TGTACCAGCAGCTATAACGGTAGCACAGATACGCAGTATTTT.

Comment on this clonotype: No conserved phenylalanine or tryptophan ends this CDR3, so it is likely a read error. The chain uses TRBV6-6 and TRBJ2-3, with 11 nucleotides matching TRBD1. The germline V gene encodes CDR1 MNHNY and CDR2 SVGAGI (reference sequence). This CDR3 contains 15 residues. CDR3 sequence (DNA): TGTGCCAGCAGTTCCGGGACAGGGGGTACAGACACGCAGTATATT. Translating it yields CASSSGTGGTDTQYI.

As concerns this clonotype: A much larger clone differs by one base, so this may be a read error. V and J are TRBV20-1 and TRBJ2-3, with D possibly called TRBD1 or TRBD2 (5 bases each). This CDR3 contains 16 residues. Germline CDR1 reads DFQATT; CDR2 reads SNEGSKA (reference sequence). Trimming pared 8 bases from V and 9 bases from J, leaving 30 bases between. CDR3 sequence: CSTIPWDAYVGNTQYF. The CDR3 region has the DNA TGCAGTACCATCCCCTGGGACGCTTATGTTGGCAACACGCAGTATTTT.

Turning to this clonotype: A junction end diverges from the germline sequence, so it may reflect a read error. The chain carries TRBV4-1 and TRBJ2-2; TRBD1 or TRBD2 may be the D gene (5 bases each). CDR3 length equals 16 residues. Germline-derived CDR1 and CDR2 are MGHRA and YSYEKL. CDR3 sequence: CASSQHPVWNIGALFF. CDR3 coding DNA: TGCGCCAGCAGCCAACACCCCGTTTGGAACATCGGGGCGCTGTTTTTT.